This T cell receptor (beta chain) was sequenced during a study of regulatory T cells in long-lasting Graves disease. About the study: The study enrolled newly diagnosed Graves' patients on antithyroid drugs under 3 months.

iRepertoire HTBI primers and Arm-PCR of CDR3 regions built TCR beta libraries. TCRdb independently ran MiXCR on the multiplex PCR reads; one entry per CDR3 protein. The sample consists of 440,000 or so distinct CDR3 sequences, 16% of them appearing once. This clonotype was counted many times. Indicated time point: newly diagnosed GD, antithyroid drugs for less than 3 months. PBMC-derived RNA was used for the TCR library. Clinicians diagnosed Graves' disease using American Thyroid Association guidelines. The ends lost 1 base at V and 11 bases at J; junction bases unmatched: 8. This CDR3 is 15 amino acids long. The V gene's germline CDR1 is SGHRS and CDR2 YFSETQ. The sample was also linked to a second study, of T cells in Graves' hyperthyroidism and ophthalmopathy.

Source: peripheral blood mononuclear cells (PBMCs), taken at new diagnosis, from a patient treated with antithyroid drugs. This TCR was recovered from a woman between 25 and 40 years old with Graves disease. The chain has TRBV5-1 and TRBJ1-6, with 8 bases fitting TRBD1. CDR3 loop: CASSLSDREHAPLHF. In DNA, the CDR3 is TGCGCCAGCAGCTTGTCGGACAGGGAGCACGCACCCCTCCACTTT. The full variable domain, rest sourced from reference TRBV5-1 and TRBJ1-6, is KAGVTQTPRYLIKTRGQQVTLSCSPISGHRSVSWYQQTPGQGLQFLFEYFSETQRNKGNFPGRFSGRQFSNSRSEMNVSTLELGDSALYLCASSLSDREHAPLHFGNGTRLTVT.